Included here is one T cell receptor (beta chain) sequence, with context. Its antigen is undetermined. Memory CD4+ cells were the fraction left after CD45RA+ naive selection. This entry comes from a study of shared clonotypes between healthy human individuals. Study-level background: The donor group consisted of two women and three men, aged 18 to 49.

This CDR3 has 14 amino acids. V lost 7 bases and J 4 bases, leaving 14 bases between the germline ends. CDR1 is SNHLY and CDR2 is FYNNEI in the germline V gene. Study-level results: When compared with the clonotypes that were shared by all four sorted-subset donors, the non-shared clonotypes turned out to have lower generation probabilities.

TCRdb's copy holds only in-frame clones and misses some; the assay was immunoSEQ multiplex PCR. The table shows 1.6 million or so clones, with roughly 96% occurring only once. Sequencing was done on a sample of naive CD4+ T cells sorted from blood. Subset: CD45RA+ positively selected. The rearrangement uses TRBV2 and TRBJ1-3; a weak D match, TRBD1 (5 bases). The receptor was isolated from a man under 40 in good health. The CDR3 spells CASKKQAGGNTIYF. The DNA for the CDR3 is TGTGCCAGCAAGAAACAGGCGGGGGGAAACACCATATATTTT.